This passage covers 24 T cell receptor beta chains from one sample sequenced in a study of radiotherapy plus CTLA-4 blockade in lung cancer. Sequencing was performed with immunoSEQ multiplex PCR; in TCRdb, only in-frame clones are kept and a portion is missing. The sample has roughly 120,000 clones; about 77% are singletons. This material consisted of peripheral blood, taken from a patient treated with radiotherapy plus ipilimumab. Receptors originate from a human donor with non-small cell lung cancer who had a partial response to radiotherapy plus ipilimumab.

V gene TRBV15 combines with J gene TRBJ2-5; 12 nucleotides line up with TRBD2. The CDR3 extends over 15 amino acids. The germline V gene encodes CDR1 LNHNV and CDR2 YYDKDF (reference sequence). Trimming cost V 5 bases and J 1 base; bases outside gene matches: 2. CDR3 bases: TGTGCCACCAGCCCGGGACTAGCGGGCCAAGAGACCCAGTACTTC. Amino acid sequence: CATSPGLAGQETQYF.

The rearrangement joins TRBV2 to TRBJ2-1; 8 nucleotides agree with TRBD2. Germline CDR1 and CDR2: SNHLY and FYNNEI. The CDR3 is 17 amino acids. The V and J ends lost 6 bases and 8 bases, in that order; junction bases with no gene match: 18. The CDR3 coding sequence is TGTGCCAGCAGCCCTCTAGCTAGCGGGTTCTCTGGGGATGAGCAGTTCTTC. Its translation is CASSPLASGFSGDEQFF. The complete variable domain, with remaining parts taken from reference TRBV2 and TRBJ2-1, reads EPEVTQTPSHQVTQMGQEVILRCVPISNHLYFYWYRQILGQKVEFLVSFYNNEISEKSEIFDDQFSVERPDGSNFTLKIRSTKLEDSAMYFCASSPLASGFSGDEQFFGPGTRLTVL.

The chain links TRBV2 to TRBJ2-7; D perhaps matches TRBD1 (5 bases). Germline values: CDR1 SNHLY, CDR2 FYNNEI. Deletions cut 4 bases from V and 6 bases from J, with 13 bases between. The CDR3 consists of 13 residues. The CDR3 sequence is CASSVRDLLEQYV. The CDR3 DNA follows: TGTGCCAGCAGTGTCAGGGATCTGCTCGAGCAGTACGTC.

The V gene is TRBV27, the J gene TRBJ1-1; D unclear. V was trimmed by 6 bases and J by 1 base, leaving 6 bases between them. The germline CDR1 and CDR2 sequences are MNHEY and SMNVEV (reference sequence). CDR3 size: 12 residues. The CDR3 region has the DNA TGTGCCAGCAGGCGTCAGAACACTGAAGCTTTCTTT. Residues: CASRRQNTEAFF.

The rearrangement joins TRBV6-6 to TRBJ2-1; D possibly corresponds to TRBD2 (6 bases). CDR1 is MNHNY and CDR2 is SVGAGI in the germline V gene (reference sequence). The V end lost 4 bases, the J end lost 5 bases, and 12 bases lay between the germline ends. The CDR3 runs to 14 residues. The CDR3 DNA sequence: TGTGCCAGCAGTTCCACCGGGAGCAACAATGAGCAGTTCTTC. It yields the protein CASSSTGSNNEQFF.

The CDR3 sequence is CASSYSTGADNEQFF. DNA for the CDR3: TGTGCCAGCAGTTACTCGACGGGAGCCGACAATGAGCAGTTCTTC. The chain has TRBV6-5 and TRBJ2-1, with D maybe TRBD2 (6 bases). With 0 bases removed from V and 5 bases from J, the gap between germline ends came to 11 bases. This CDR3 has 15 residues. Germline V CDR1 and CDR2: MNHEY, SVGAGI.

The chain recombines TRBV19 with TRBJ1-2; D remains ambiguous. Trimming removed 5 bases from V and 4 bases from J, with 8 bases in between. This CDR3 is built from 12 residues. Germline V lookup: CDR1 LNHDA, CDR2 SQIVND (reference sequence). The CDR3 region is CASSLNSYGYTF. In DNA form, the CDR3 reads TGTGCCAGTAGTCTTAACAGCTATGGCTACACCTTC.

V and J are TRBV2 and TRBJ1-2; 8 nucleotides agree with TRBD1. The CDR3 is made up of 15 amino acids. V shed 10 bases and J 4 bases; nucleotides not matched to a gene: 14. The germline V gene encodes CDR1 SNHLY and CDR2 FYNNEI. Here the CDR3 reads CATRIQGAYPYGYTF. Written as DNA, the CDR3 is TGTGCCACCCGAATCCAGGGGGCTTACCCCTATGGCTACACCTTC. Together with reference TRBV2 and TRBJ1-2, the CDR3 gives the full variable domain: EPEVTQTPSHQVTQMGQEVILRCVPISNHLYFYWYRQILGQKVEFLVSFYNNEISEKSEIFDDQFSVERPDGSNFTLKIRSTKLEDSAMYFCATRIQGAYPYGYTFGSGTRLTVV.

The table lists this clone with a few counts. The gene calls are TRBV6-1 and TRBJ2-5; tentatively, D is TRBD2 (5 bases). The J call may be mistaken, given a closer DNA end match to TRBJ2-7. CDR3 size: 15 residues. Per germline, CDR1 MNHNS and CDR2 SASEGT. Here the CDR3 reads CASTWIGSGDYEQYF. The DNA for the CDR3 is TGTGCCAGCACCTGGATAGGAAGCGGTGACTACGAGCAGTACTTC.

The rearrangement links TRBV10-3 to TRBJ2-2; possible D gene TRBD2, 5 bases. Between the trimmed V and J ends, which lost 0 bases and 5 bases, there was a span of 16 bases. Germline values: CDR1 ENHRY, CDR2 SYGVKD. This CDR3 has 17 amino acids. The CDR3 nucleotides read TGTGCCATCAGTGAGTCTGGTGGAGGTAGTCCGACCGGGGAGCTGTTTTTT. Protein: CAISESGGGSPTGELFF.

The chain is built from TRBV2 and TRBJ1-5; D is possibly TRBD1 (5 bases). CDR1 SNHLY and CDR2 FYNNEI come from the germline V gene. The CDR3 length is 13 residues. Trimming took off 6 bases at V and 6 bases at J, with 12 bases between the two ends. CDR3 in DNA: TGTGCCAGCAGCTCGGGGGGAACTCAGCCCCAGCATTTT. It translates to CASSSGGTQPQHF.

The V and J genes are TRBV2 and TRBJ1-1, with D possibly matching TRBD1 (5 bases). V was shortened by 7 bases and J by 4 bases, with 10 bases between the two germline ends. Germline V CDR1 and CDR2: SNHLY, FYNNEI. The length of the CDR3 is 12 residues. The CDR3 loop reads CASKVGLTEAFF. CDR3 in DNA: TGTGCCAGCAAGGTGGGGCTCACTGAAGCTTTCTTT.

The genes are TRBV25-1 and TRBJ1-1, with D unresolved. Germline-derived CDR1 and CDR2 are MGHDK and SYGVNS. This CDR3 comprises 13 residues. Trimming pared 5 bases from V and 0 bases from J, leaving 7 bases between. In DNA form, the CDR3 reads TGTGCCAGCAGTAGCCGGTTGAACACTGAAGCTTTCTTT. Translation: CASSSRLNTEAFF.

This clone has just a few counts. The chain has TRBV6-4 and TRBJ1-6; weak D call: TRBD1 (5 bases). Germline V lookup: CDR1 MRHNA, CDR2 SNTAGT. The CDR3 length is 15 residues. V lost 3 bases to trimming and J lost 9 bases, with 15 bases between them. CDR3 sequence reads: CASSESIGVSSPLHF. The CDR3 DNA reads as TGTGCCAGCAGTGAAAGTATAGGGGTCAGTTCACCCCTCCACTTT.

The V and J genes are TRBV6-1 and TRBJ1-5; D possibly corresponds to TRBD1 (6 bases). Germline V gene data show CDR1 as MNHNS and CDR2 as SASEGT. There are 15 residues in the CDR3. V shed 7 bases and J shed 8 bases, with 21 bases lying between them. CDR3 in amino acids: CASIVRGGGDKPQHF. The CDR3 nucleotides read TGTGCCAGCATCGTCAGGGGAGGGGGAGATAAGCCCCAGCATTTT.

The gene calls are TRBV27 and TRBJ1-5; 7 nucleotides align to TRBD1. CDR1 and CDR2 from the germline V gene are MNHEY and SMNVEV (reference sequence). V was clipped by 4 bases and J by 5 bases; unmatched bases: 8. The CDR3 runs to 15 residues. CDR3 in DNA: TGTGCCAGCAGTTCGTCGACAGGGCCGCATCAGCCCCAGCATTTT. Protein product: CASSSSTGPHQPQHF.

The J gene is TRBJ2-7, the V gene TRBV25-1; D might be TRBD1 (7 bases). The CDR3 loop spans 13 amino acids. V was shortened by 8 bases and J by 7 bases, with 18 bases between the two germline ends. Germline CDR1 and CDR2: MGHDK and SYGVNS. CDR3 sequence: CASGGTAKREQYF. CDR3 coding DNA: TGTGCCAGCGGGGGGACAGCCAAGAGGGAGCAGTACTTC.

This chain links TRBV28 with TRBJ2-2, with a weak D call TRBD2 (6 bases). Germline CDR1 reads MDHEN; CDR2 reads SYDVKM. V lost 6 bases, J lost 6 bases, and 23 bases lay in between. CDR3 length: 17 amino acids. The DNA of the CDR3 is TGTGCCAGCAGCCCAAACTCCCGGGCTGGAGGGGCCGGGGAGCTGTTTTTT. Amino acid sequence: CASSPNSRAGGAGELFF.

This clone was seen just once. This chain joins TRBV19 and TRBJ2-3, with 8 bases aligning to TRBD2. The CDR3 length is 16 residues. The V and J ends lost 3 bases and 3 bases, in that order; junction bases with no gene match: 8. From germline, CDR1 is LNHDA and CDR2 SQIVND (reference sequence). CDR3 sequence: CASSITSGGPTDTQYF. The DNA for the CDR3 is TGTGCCAGTAGTATTACGTCGGGAGGGCCGACAGATACGCAGTATTTT. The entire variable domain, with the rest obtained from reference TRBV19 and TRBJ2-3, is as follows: DGGITQSPKYLFRKEGQNVTLSCEQNLNHDAMYWYRQDPGQGLRLIYYSQIVNDFQKGDIAEGYSVSREKKESFPLTVTSAQKNPTAFYLCASSITSGGPTDTQYFGPGTRLTVL.

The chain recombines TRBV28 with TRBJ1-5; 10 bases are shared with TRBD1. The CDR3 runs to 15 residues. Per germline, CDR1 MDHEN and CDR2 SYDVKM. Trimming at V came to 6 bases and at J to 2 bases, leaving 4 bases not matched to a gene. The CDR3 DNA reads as TGTGCCAGCAGACGGGACAGGGGAGGCAATCAGCCCCAGCATTTT. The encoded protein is CASRRDRGGNQPQHF.

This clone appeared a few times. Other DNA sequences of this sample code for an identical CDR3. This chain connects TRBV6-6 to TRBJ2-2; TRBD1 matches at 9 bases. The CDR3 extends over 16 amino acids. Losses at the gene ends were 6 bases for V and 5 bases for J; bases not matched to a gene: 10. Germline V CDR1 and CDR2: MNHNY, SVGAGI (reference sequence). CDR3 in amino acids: CASSPPGQGKTGELFF. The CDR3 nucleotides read TGTGCCAGCAGCCCCCCCGGACAGGGGAAGACCGGGGAGCTGTTTTTT.

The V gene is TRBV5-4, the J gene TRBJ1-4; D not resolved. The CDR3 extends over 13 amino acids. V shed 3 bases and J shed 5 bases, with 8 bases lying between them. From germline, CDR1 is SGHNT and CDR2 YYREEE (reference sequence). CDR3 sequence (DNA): TGTGCCAGCAGCTCCGGACTGAATGAAAAACTGTTTTTT. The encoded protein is CASSSGLNEKLFF.

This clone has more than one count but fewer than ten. In nucleotides, the CDR3 is TGTGCCAGCAGCGCTGGACAGGACGGAGGCTATGGCTACACCTTC. Its translation is CASSAGQDGGYGYTF. V gene TRBV7-2 combines with J gene TRBJ1-2, with 7 positions matching TRBD1. Germline CDR1 is SGHTA and CDR2 is FQGNSA. Trimming at V came to 5 bases and at J to 4 bases, leaving 10 bases not matched to a gene. The CDR3 runs 15 residues.

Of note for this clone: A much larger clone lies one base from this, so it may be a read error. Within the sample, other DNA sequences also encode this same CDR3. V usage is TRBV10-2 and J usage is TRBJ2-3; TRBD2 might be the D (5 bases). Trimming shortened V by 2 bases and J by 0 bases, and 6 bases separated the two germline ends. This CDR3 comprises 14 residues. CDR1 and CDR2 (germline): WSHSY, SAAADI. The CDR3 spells CASSEEGSTDTQYF. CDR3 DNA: TGCGCCAGCAGTGAGGAGGGTAGCACAGATACGCAGTATTTT.